Below, one TCR beta chain is given with its context. Its antigen remains unknown. A much larger clone differs from this one at a single base, so this may be a read error. Exclusion followed for patients with uncontrolled infection, other autoimmune disease, pregnancy or lactation. The germline gives CDR1 SGHRS, CDR2 YFSETQ. This CDR3 has 15 amino acids. This sample stems from a study of T cells in Graves' hyperthyroidism and ophthalmopathy. Study findings and constraints: Most clonotypes that expanded in the thyroid above 0.001 also showed up in blood. Median prediction lead before ophthalmopathy onset was 5.5 to 7 months with the model.

It was RNA transcripts that yielded the amplified TCR beta CDR3 regions. A set of HTBI primers served as the primers for a first-round RT-PCR of the TCR CDR3. TCRdb reanalysed the multiplex PCR reads using MiXCR and keeps one entry per CDR3 protein. The data hold approximately 350,000 distinct CDR3 sequences, with about 15% observed a single time. This receptor was identified in a woman in her sixties with Graves' ophthalmopathy. The material sequenced was blood. This rearrangement joins TRBV5-1 to TRBJ2-1, with TRBD1 matching 9 bases. CDR3 in amino acids: CASSLVTGGWNDQFF. Written as DNA, the CDR3 is TGCGCCAGCAGCTTGGTTACAGGGGGCTGGAATGATCAGTTCTTC.